This TCR beta chain was sequenced in a study of a mutant IDH1 vaccine in newly diagnosed glioma. Time point noted: week 47, end of study. All doses held 300 ug of mutant IDH1 20-mer peptide, with topical imiquimod. V lost 4 bases and J 4 bases, leaving 8 bases between the germline ends. The germline V gene has CDR1 SGHTS and CDR2 YDEGEE. The CDR3 loop spans 12 amino acids. Of note for this clone: Its matching antigen is unknown.

Generated by immunoSEQ multiplex PCR, the TCRdb table keeps only in-frame clones and is missing some. The profile covers under 30,000 clones, with approximately 84% appearing a single time and approximately 2.8% taken by the ten largest. The chain employs TRBV5-8 and TRBJ1-1, with D perhaps matching TRBD1 (6 bases). The sample was PBMCs, taken from a glioma patient whose treatment included an IDH1 peptide vaccine. The receptor was isolated from a man in his forties or fifties with glioma. The CDR3, as DNA: TGTGCCAGCAGCCGACAGGCCACTGAAGCTTTCTTT. This codes for CASSRQATEAFF.